Listed below are T cell receptor beta chains from one sample, sequenced in a study of blood T cell repertoires in COVID-19. The repertoire was sequenced with immunoSEQ multiplex PCR; TCRdb's copy has only in-frame clones and lacks some. This table has approximately 310,000 clones, more than 70% appearing once. Sequencing used peripheral blood. Receptors were obtained from a woman in her 50s who had recovered from COVID-19. Each CDR3 is given with its conserved first and last residue. Fields, in order: J gene, D gene, V gene, CDR3 protein, CDR3 DNA. A D gene is named only where the DNA matches it firmly.

j_gene: TRBJ1-1; d_gene: TRBD1; v_gene: TRBV15; CDR3aa: CATSRGTGSTAFF; CDR3nt: TGTGCCACCAGCAGAGGGACAGGGTCAACAGCTTTCTTT
j_gene: TRBJ2-1; d_gene: .; v_gene: TRBV12-3/TRBV12-4; CDR3aa: CASSAYNEQFF; CDR3nt: TGTGCCAGCAGCGCGTACAATGAGCAGTTCTTC
j_gene: TRBJ2-1; d_gene: TRBD2; v_gene: TRBV4-3; CDR3aa: CASSQEPGTSYEQFF; CDR3nt: TGCGCCAGCAGCCAAGAGCCCGGGACTAGTTATGAGCAGTTCTTC
j_gene: TRBJ2-5; d_gene: TRBD2; v_gene: TRBV29-1; CDR3aa: CSVRASGVQETQYF; CDR3nt: TGCAGCGTGAGGGCTAGCGGGGTACAAGAGACCCAGTACTTC
j_gene: TRBJ2-1; d_gene: TRBD2; v_gene: TRBV6-5; CDR3aa: CASSGGGASNEQFF; CDR3nt: TGTGCCAGCTCGGGGGGAGGAGCGTCAAATGAGCAGTTCTTC
j_gene: TRBJ1-2; d_gene: TRBD1; v_gene: TRBV28; CDR3aa: CASSLYRGYGYTF; CDR3nt: TGTGCCAGCAGTTTATACAGGGGATATGGCTACACCTTC
j_gene: TRBJ2-1; d_gene: TRBD2; v_gene: TRBV7-3; CDR3aa: CASSPTLAGALNEQFF; CDR3nt: TGTGCCAGCAGCCCCACACTAGCGGGAGCCCTCAATGAGCAGTTCTTC
j_gene: TRBJ2-1; d_gene: .; v_gene: TRBV5-4; CDR3aa: CASSLGGFGNEQFF; CDR3nt: TGTGCCAGCAGCTTAGGGGGTTTTGGCAATGAGCAGTTCTTC
j_gene: TRBJ1-6; d_gene: .; v_gene: TRBV9; CDR3aa: CASSVGGENSPLHF; CDR3nt: TGTGCCAGCAGCGTAGGGGGGGAAAATTCACCCCTCCACTTT
j_gene: TRBJ2-7; d_gene: TRBD1; v_gene: TRBV10-3; CDR3aa: CAISEGKGAGYEQYF; CDR3nt: TGTGCCATCAGTGAGGGGAAGGGGGCGGGCTACGAGCAGTACTTC
j_gene: TRBJ2-1; d_gene: .; v_gene: TRBV4-3; CDR3aa: CASSQEARAGEQFF; CDR3nt: TGCGCCAGCAGCCAAGAGGCGAGGGCGGGGGAGCAGTTCTTC
j_gene: TRBJ2-1; d_gene: TRBD2; v_gene: TRBV7-9; CDR3aa: CASDAGTSGWGNNEQFF; CDR3nt: TGTGCCAGTGATGCCGGGACTAGCGGGTGGGGGAACAATGAGCAGTTCTTC